This T cell receptor (beta chain) was captured in a study of cytomegalovirus exposure and HLA in healthy donors. Study-wide findings and caveats: An Asian-associated ancestry cluster reportedly showed fewer N-insertions than the approximately 700-donor mean in a later analysis.

The PCR made use of 60 Vbeta and 13 Jbeta primers. Data came from immunoSEQ multiplex PCR; TCRdb stores just in-frame clones and leaves some out. The sample has 85,000 to 100,000 clones; roughly 73% are singletons. While unrecorded immune exposures were likely, the donors were nominally healthy when sampled. The V and J ends lost 8 bases and 3 bases respectively, with 13 bases between them. Germline lookup yields CDR1 MNHNS and CDR2 SASEGT. This CDR3 has 13 amino acids. Comments on this clone: Its specificity is not known.

Material for sequencing was PBMCs. V usage is TRBV6-1 and J usage is TRBJ1-2; D is perhaps TRBD1 (6 bases). This receptor was identified in a middle-aged woman in good health and CMV-seronegative. This chain's CDR3 is CASRDISYYGYTF. Here the CDR3 DNA reads TGTGCCAGCCGGGACATATCTTACTATGGCTACACCTTC.